What follows is one T cell receptor beta chain and its context. Its antigen remains unknown. The data were obtained in a study of T cells in localized non-small cell lung cancer. Using immunoSEQ multiplex PCR, the repertoire was profiled, and TCRdb retains in-frame clones only, with some absent. Seen here are tens of thousands of clones, roughly 80% observed once, and the top ten hold about a sixth. Study-level results: Heterogeneity remains possible because sequencing was limited to only one tumor region. For the top 100 tumor clones, a median about 60 also appeared in adjacent lung. Uninvolved adjacent lung had higher T cell clonality than tumor and all other tissues.

The source was peripheral blood, collected before any cancer treatment. The origin of this receptor is a man aged 35 to 70 with stage I squamous cell lung carcinoma.

CDR3 bases: TGTGCCAGCAGCTTTCGGGGAAACACCGGGGAGCTGTTTTTT. Its translation is CASSFRGNTGELFF. The V and J genes are TRBV11-3 and TRBJ2-2; TRBD2 might be the D (5 bases). Looked up from germline, CDR1 is SGHNT and CDR2 is YENEEA. Trimming removed 3 bases at V and 2 bases at J, with 7 bases between. This CDR3 is built from 14 residues.